This TCR beta chain is drawn from a study of blood T cell repertoires in COVID-19. Across the whole study: Samples representing acute and convalescent COVID-19 were sourced from the United States, Italy and Spain.

Produced via immunoSEQ multiplex PCR; TCRdb's table is partial and in-frame only. The sample has tens of thousands of clones; 85% to 90% are singletons. The CDR3 totals 17 residues. V shed 2 bases, J shed 3 bases, and the junction held 10 bases outside the gene matches. Germline V CDR1 and CDR2: MNHEY, SMNVEV (reference sequence). In the case of this clone: Other nucleotide sequences in the sample specify the same CDR3.

The sample was PBMCs or T cells enriched from blood (not recorded which). The sequence came from a woman in her 50s who had recovered from COVID-19. This chain joins TRBV27 and TRBJ2-3, with 8 bases lining up with TRBD2. CDR3: CASSLLPSGGGTDTQYF. The CDR3 DNA follows: TGTGCCAGCAGTTTACTTCCCAGCGGGGGTGGTACAGATACGCAGTATTTT.